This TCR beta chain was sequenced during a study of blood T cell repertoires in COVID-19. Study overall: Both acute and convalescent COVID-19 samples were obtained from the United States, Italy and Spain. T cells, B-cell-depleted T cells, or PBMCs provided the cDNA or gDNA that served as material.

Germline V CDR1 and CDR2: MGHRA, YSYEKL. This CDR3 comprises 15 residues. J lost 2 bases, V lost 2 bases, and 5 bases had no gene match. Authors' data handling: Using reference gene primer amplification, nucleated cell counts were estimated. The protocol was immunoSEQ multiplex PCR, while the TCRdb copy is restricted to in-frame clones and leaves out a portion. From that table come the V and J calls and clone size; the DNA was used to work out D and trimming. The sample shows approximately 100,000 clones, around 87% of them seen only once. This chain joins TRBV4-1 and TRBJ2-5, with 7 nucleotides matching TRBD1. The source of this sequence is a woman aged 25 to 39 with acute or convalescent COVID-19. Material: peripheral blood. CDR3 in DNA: TGCGCCAGCAGCCAAAACCCGGGACAGCAAGAGACCCAGTACTTC. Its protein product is CASSQNPGQQETQYF.